The clone carrying this T cell receptor (beta chain) is a singleton in its sample. Cohort 3 donors were reported recovered after two negative PCRs, clearance, or symptom resolution. This sample was included in a study of blood T cell repertoires in COVID-19. Only in-frame clones appear in the TCRdb table, and some are missing; sequencing was by immunoSEQ multiplex PCR. The sample yields a few hundred thousand clones, 86% seen once. This CDR3 spans 13 amino acids. Germline CDR1 and CDR2: MDHEN and SYDVKM. Between the trimmed V and J ends, which lost 3 bases and 7 bases, there was a span of 10 bases. The rearrangement joins TRBV28 to TRBJ1-5, with no clear D. Sequenced: PBMCs or T cells enriched from blood (not recorded which). This receptor was taken from a young woman who had recovered from COVID-19. CDR3 loop: CASSLRAEQPQHF. The DNA for the CDR3 is TGTGCCAGCAGTTTGAGGGCTGAGCAGCCCCAGCATTTT.